Listed here are 32 T cell receptor beta chains from one sample, sequenced in a study of coeliac disease. Profiling relied on immunoSEQ multiplex PCR, and the TCRdb table lists in-frame clones only, not all of them. The table includes 3,000 to 4,000 clones, 69% detected once. Sequencing used intraepithelial lymphocytes from the gut. The source is a young man with celiac disease.

V gene TRBV29-1 combines with J gene TRBJ2-1; tentatively, D is TRBD2 (5 bases). This CDR3 is built from 16 residues. From germline, CDR1 is SQVTM and CDR2 ANQGSEA. V lost 0 bases to trimming and J lost 0 bases, with 12 bases between them. Here the CDR3 reads CSVEEGTGSSYNEQFF. The CDR3 coding sequence is TGCAGCGTTGAAGAAGGAACGGGGAGCTCCTACAATGAGCAGTTCTTC.

In DNA form, the CDR3 reads TGTGCCAGCAGCTTAAAGGGTCAGGGTTCCTACGAGCAGTACTTC. Its protein is CASSLKGQGSYEQYF. V usage is TRBV7-9 and J usage is TRBJ2-7, with a weak D call TRBD1 (5 bases). The V gene's germline CDR1 is SEHNR and CDR2 FQNEAQ (reference sequence). Trimming shortened V by 2 bases and J by 1 base, and 12 bases separated the two germline ends. This CDR3 contains 15 residues.

As DNA, the CDR3 is TGTGCCAGCAGTTCCCCTCCGTCGGGACGGACTAAAGCTTTCTTT. It specifies CASSSPPSGRTKAFF. The chain couples TRBV28 to TRBJ1-1, with a possible D match to TRBD1 (5 bases). The V gene lost 4 bases and the J gene lost 9 bases, with 21 bases spanning the gap. The CDR3 spans 15 residues. Germline-derived CDR1 and CDR2 are MDHEN and SYDVKM.

V is TRBV7-2 and J is TRBJ1-2, with 9 bases identical to TRBD1. V lost 1 base to trimming and J lost 0 bases; unmatched junction nucleotides: 0. CDR3 length: 15 amino acids. Germline V gene data show CDR1 as SGHTA and CDR2 as FQGNSA. The CDR3 bases are TGTGCCAGCAGCTTAGGACAGGGGGCTAACTATGGCTACACCTTC. Protein: CASSLGQGANYGYTF.

V and J are TRBV28 and TRBJ1-2; TRBD1 aligns across 9 bases. CDR3 length equals 13 residues. The ends lost 8 bases at V and 4 bases at J; junction bases unmatched: 5. The V gene's germline CDR1 is MDHEN and CDR2 SYDVKM. The CDR3 DNA reads as TGTGCCAGCCGGGGACAGGGAGTCTATGGCTACACCTTC. It translates to CASRGQGVYGYTF.

The rearrangement uses TRBV27 and TRBJ2-3; 8 positions match TRBD2. Looked up from germline, CDR1 is MNHEY and CDR2 is SMNVEV (reference sequence). J was trimmed by 1 base and V by 5 bases; bases with no gene match: 5. This CDR3 region has 15 residues. CDR3 bases: TGTGCCAGCAGTGTTTTGCGGGGGGGCACAGATACGCAGTATTTT. Translation: CASSVLRGGTDTQYF.

This CDR3 reads CASSIAGGQTQYF. CDR3 nucleotides: TGTGCCAGTAGTATAGCAGGAGGGCAGACCCAGTACTTC. The V gene is TRBV19, the J gene TRBJ2-5, with a tentative D call TRBD2 (6 bases). Germline-derived CDR1 and CDR2 are LNHDA and SQIVND (reference sequence). The CDR3 covers 13 residues. V lost 1 base and J 6 bases, leaving 9 bases between the germline ends.

The chain carries TRBV2 and TRBJ2-3, with D tentatively TRBD2 (6 bases). The CDR3 runs 13 residues. Trimming removed 4 bases from V and 1 base from J, with 6 bases in between. Germline assignment: CDR1 SNHLY and CDR2 FYNNEI. CDR3 bases: TGTGCCAGCAGTGGCGGGGGCACAGATACGCAGTATTTT. It translates to CASSGGGTDTQYF.

V and J are TRBV30 and TRBJ1-1; possibly TRBD1 for D (5 bases). Germline-derived CDR1 and CDR2 are GTSNPN and SVGIG (reference sequence). This CDR3 is 14 amino acids long. The germline V and J ends were trimmed by 1 base and 10 bases, with 19 bases remaining between them. The CDR3 coding sequence is TGTGCCTGGAGTGAGCCATTAGGGGTGGGGGGAGCTTTCTTT. Its protein product is CAWSEPLGVGGAFF.

This sequence joins TRBV14 and TRBJ2-5, with 7 bases fitting TRBD2. Matching the DNA end better, TRBJ2-7 makes the J call doubtful. Looked up from germline, CDR1 is SGHDN and CDR2 is FVKESK. The CDR3 is 14 amino acids. The CDR3 protein is CASSQERGSYEQYF. The DNA of the CDR3 is TGTGCCAGCAGCCAAGAGCGGGGGTCCTACGAGCAGTACTTC.

The chain has TRBV9 and TRBJ2-1; TRBD2 is a possible D gene (6 bases). Trimming took off 6 bases at V and 5 bases at J, with 21 bases between the two ends. The germline V gene encodes CDR1 SGDLS and CDR2 YYNGEE. This CDR3 region has 16 residues. This CDR3 is CASNRDGGSGHNEQFF. The CDR3, as DNA: TGTGCCAGCAACCGCGACGGGGGTAGCGGTCACAATGAGCAGTTCTTC.

The chain joins TRBV18 to TRBJ2-2; D is unresolved. There are 18 residues in the CDR3. Germline CDR1 KGHSH, CDR2 LQKENI. V lost 2 bases and J 5 bases, leaving 21 bases between the germline ends. In DNA form, the CDR3 reads TGTGCCAGCTCACCATGGCGAGCGCGACCACCTGATACCGGGGAGCTGTTTTTT. Protein: CASSPWRARPPDTGELFF.

The rearrangement joins TRBV2 to TRBJ1-5; D is perhaps TRBD1 (6 bases). This CDR3 has 14 amino acids. Germline CDR1 SNHLY, CDR2 FYNNEI. The V gene lost 1 base and the J gene lost 9 bases, with 13 bases spanning the gap. CDR3 sequence (DNA): TGTGCCAGCAGTGAAGGCCAGGGGTTTCGGCCCCAGCATTTT. Residues: CASSEGQGFRPQHF.

The V call is TRBV13, the J call TRBJ1-2, with unresolved D. This CDR3 contains 12 residues. With 2 bases removed from V and 10 bases from J, the gap between germline ends came to 11 bases. The germline gives CDR1 PRHDT, CDR2 FYEKMQ (reference sequence). The CDR3 here is CASSLMAIFYTF. CDR3 sequence (DNA): TGTGCCAGCAGCTTAATGGCCATTTTCTACACCTTC.

This clone appeared a single time. The V and J genes are TRBV5-1 and TRBJ2-1; 14 positions agree with TRBD2. Germline trimming cut 3 bases from V and 8 bases from J; bases unmatched to any gene: 7. There are 16 residues in the CDR3. In germline, CDR1 is SGHRS, CDR2 YFSETQ. The CDR3 loop reads CASSWTSGGSYYEQFF. CDR3 DNA sequence: TGCGCCAGCAGCTGGACTAGCGGGGGGAGTTATTATGAGCAGTTCTTC. Complete variable domain (other parts from reference TRBV5-1 and TRBJ2-1): KAGVTQTPRYLIKTRGQQVTLSCSPISGHRSVSWYQQTPGQGLQFLFEYFSETQRNKGNFPGRFSGRQFSNSRSEMNVSTLELGDSALYLCASSWTSGGSYYEQFFGPGTRLTVL.

CDR3 nucleotides: TGTGCCAGCAGTGAAGATAACTATTCTTACGAGCAGTACTTC. Translation: CASSEDNYSYEQYF. This chain joins TRBV2 and TRBJ2-7; no clear D. CDR3 length equals 14 residues. Germline values: CDR1 SNHLY, CDR2 FYNNEI. Trimming removed 1 base from V and 4 bases from J, with 11 bases in between.

This sequence joins TRBV28 and TRBJ2-1, with 8 bases identical to TRBD1. From germline, CDR1 is MDHEN and CDR2 SYDVKM. There are 16 residues in the CDR3. V was pared by 1 base and J by 5 bases, with 7 bases of the junction left unmatched. The CDR3 coding sequence is TGTGCCAGCAGTTTATCCGGGACAGGCGTGGACAATGAGCAGTTCTTC. This encodes CASSLSGTGVDNEQFF.

This clone is classed as large. The CDR3 bases are TGTGCCAGCAGTTACTCGATCACGGGCAATCAGCCCCAGCATTTT. Protein sequence: CASSYSITGNQPQHF. This sequence joins TRBV6-5 and TRBJ1-5; no definite D call. The CDR3 loop spans 15 amino acids. CDR1 is MNHEY, CDR2 SVGAGI, per germline. V was cut by 0 bases and J by 2 bases, with 8 bases left in between.

This rearrangement joins TRBV18 to TRBJ1-6, with 7 bases identical to TRBD1. Germline loops: CDR1 KGHSH, CDR2 LQKENI. V lost 6 bases and J lost 5; bases outside the gene matches: 1. The CDR3 runs 13 residues. This chain's CDR3 is CASSDRDNSPLHF. The DNA for the CDR3 is TGTGCCAGCTCTGACAGGGATAATTCACCCCTCCACTTT.

This clone was found once. The genes are TRBV7-2 and TRBJ2-1; 11 positions match TRBD1. The CDR3 is 15 residues long. With 5 bases clipped from V and 7 bases from J, the junction kept 7 bases outside the gene matches. Germline CDR1 SGHTA, CDR2 FQGNSA. The CDR3 coding sequence is TGTGCCAGCAGCCCCAGGGACAGGGGGGGAAATGAGCAGTTCTTC. It translates to CASSPRDRGGNEQFF.

This chain connects TRBV6-5 to TRBJ2-1, with a tentative D call TRBD2 (6 bases). Germline lookup yields CDR1 MNHEY and CDR2 SVGAGI. Trimming took 2 bases from V and 0 from J, leaving 8 bases between them. The CDR3 is 15 amino acids. The CDR3 region has the DNA TGTGCCAGCAGTTACGCGGGGAGCTCCTACAATGAGCAGTTCTTC. Its translation is CASSYAGSSYNEQFF.

This clone turned up a few times. The chain recombines TRBV29-1 with TRBJ1-2; 7 bases match TRBD1. After removal of 7 bases from V and 0 bases from J, the junction contained 5 bases not matched to a gene. Germline lookup yields CDR1 SQVTM and CDR2 ANQGSEA. This CDR3 has 13 residues. CDR3 in amino acids: CSDDRATNYGYTF. CDR3 nucleotides: TGCAGCGACGACAGGGCCACTAACTATGGCTACACCTTC.

Only a few counts were recorded for this clone. The V and J genes are TRBV5-6 and TRBJ1-5; 9 bases line up with TRBD1. Germline-derived CDR1 and CDR2 are SGHDT and YYEEEE. J gave up 6 bases and V 0 bases, and 7 bases lay outside the gene matches. The CDR3 runs to 16 residues. The CDR3 loop reads CASSLGYRGRGQPQHF. The CDR3 bases are TGTGCCAGCAGCTTGGGGTACAGGGGGCGAGGTCAGCCCCAGCATTTT. Combining the CDR3 with reference TRBV5-6 and TRBJ1-5 gives the whole variable domain DAGVTQSPTHLIKTRGQQVTLRCSPKSGHDTVSWYQQALGQGPQFIFQYYEEEERQRGNFPDRFSGHQFPNYSSELNVNALLLGDSALYLCASSLGYRGRGQPQHFGDGTRLSIL.

The chain recombines TRBV23-1 with TRBJ2-2; possible D gene TRBD1, 5 bases. TRBV23-1 is designated an ORF whose function remains uncertain. The germline V and J ends were trimmed by 9 bases and 6 bases, with 20 bases remaining between them. The length of the CDR3 is 15 residues. As DNA, the CDR3 is TGCGCCAGTCGATACCGAAAGGAAGGGGCCGGGGAGCTGTTTTTT. Encoded protein: CASRYRKEGAGELFF.

The chain links TRBV7-9 to TRBJ2-2; 13 bases are shared with TRBD2. CDR3 length equals 15 residues. CDR1 and CDR2 from the germline V gene are SEHNR and FQNEAQ (reference sequence). Trimming removed 5 bases from V and 7 bases from J; junction bases left unmatched: 4. The CDR3 nucleotides are TGTGCCAGCAGCCGGACTAGCGGGAGTCACGGGGAGCTGTTTTTT. Translating it yields CASSRTSGSHGELFF.

This chain links TRBV6-5 with TRBJ2-1; D may be TRBD2 (5 bases). The CDR3 loop spans 13 amino acids. Between the trimmed V and J ends, which lost 2 bases and 9 bases, there was a span of 11 bases. The germline CDR1 and CDR2 sequences are MNHEY and SVGAGI. CDR3 sequence: CASSYNLAREQFF. The CDR3, as DNA: TGTGCCAGCAGTTACAATCTAGCCCGTGAGCAGTTCTTC.

This clone came up a few times. The CDR3 loop reads CASSLVGQGATGANVLTF. Here the CDR3 DNA reads TGTGCCAGCAGCCTCGTGGGACAGGGGGCAACCGGGGCCAACGTCCTGACTTTC. The chain recombines TRBV7-9 with TRBJ2-6, with 12 bases identical to TRBD1. CDR3 size: 18 residues. Unmatched junction bases numbered 9, after V lost 5 bases and J lost 4 bases. Germline V gene lookup returns CDR1 SEHNR and CDR2 FQNEAQ (reference sequence).

The rearrangement uses TRBV18 and TRBJ2-3; 8 nucleotides line up with TRBD2. J lost 4 bases, V lost 6 bases, and 6 bases had no gene match. Germline CDR1 is KGHSH and CDR2 is LQKENI. The CDR3 length is 14 residues. The CDR3 DNA follows: TGTGCCAGCTCGTCCGGGGGGGCCGCAGATACGCAGTATTTT. Translated, it gives CASSSGGAADTQYF.

The chain uses TRBV28 and TRBJ1-2, with a weak D call TRBD1 (5 bases). Germline assignment: CDR1 MDHEN and CDR2 SYDVKM. V lost 4 bases and J lost 2, with 11 bases in between. The CDR3 has 14 amino acids. The CDR3 DNA follows: TGTGCCAGCAGTTGGACACGACTCAACTATGGCTACACCTTC. Amino acid sequence: CASSWTRLNYGYTF.

This chain connects TRBV11-3 to TRBJ2-3; D remains ambiguous. The germline V and J ends were trimmed by 4 bases and 10 bases, with 12 bases remaining between them. Germline CDR1 is SGHNT and CDR2 is YENEEA. The CDR3 loop spans 12 amino acids. The DNA for the CDR3 is TGTGCCAGCAGCTCCAACCGACTCGCGCAGTATTTT. As protein: CASSSNRLAQYF.

The chain recombines TRBV6-6 with TRBJ2-6; 7 bases fit TRBD1. V shed 10 bases and J 4 bases; nucleotides not matched to a gene: 4. The CDR3 length is 13 residues. Germline lookup yields CDR1 MNHNY and CDR2 SVGAGI (reference sequence). CDR3 region: CATGTAGANVLTF. DNA of the CDR3: TGTGCCACAGGGACAGCCGGGGCCAACGTCCTGACTTTC.

The chain is built from TRBV28 and TRBJ2-3; 7 bases map to TRBD2. The CDR3 extends over 16 amino acids. Germline V gene sequence: CDR1 MDHEN, CDR2 SYDVKM. V lost 6 bases and J lost 2; bases outside the gene matches: 11. For the CDR3, the DNA is TGTGCCAGCAGCCCTATGCAGCGGGGATTCACAGATACGCAGTATTTT. Translation: CASSPMQRGFTDTQYF.